This T cell receptor (beta chain) was obtained from a study of regulatory dendritic cells for organ transplantation. Assay: immunoSEQ multiplex PCR; the TCRdb copy retains only in-frame clones and omits some. In the table there are 12,000 or so clones, roughly 91% of which are singletons. Sorted subsets were CFSE-labeled and cultured four to six days with allogeneic dendritic cells. CD4+ or CD8+ T cells were sorted as naive CD45RA+ or memory CD45RO+. On this clone: Its matching antigen is unknown.

This CDR3 region has 12 residues. Germline V gives CDR1 SGHTA, CDR2 FQGNSA. V was pared by 5 bases and J by 7 bases, with 11 bases between. The sample taken for sequencing was naive CD8+ T cells from blood cultured with dendritic cells. Described subset: CD45RA+ naive T cells. This sequence joins TRBV7-2 and TRBJ2-5; D is unresolved. This TCR was recovered from a human donor in good health. As DNA, the CDR3 is TGTGCCAGCAGCCCCTCCTATGTGACCCAGTACTTC. Translating it yields CASSPSYVTQYF.